A selection of T cell receptor beta chains follows, all from one sample in a study of cytomegalovirus exposure and HLA in healthy donors. Sequenced by immunoSEQ multiplex PCR; TCRdb stores in-frame clones only, minus some. Here the sample spans about 180,000 clones, approximately 80% being singletons. Sequencing was performed on PBMCs. These receptors were taken from a man in his 60s in good health and CMV-seronegative. CDR3s include the opening cysteine and the closing phenylalanine or tryptophan. A D gene is named only where the DNA matches it firmly. Expanded clones get a size class; other rows say once, few or many, or leave the size out.

j_call: TRBJ1-2
clone_size: .
d_call: TRBD1
v_call: TRBV28
cdr3_nt: TGTGCCAGCAGTTTAGGCCTACAGGGGTCCAACTATGGCTACACCTTC
cdr3_aa: CASSLGLQGSNYGYTF

j_call: TRBJ2-7
clone_size: .
d_call: TRBD1
v_call: TRBV11-3
cdr3_nt: TGTGCCAGCAGCCCCGGAGAAACAGGGGTTCGGTACTTC
cdr3_aa: CASSPGETGVRYF

j_call: TRBJ2-2
clone_size: once
d_call: TRBD1
v_call: TRBV7-9
cdr3_nt: TGTGCCAGCAGCTTAGATGTGCAGGGGGCAGTCAACACCGGGGAGCTGTTTTTT
cdr3_aa: CASSLDVQGAVNTGELFF

j_call: TRBJ2-5
clone_size: .
d_call: TRBD1
v_call: TRBV18
cdr3_nt: TGTGCCAGCTCACAGACAGGGGGTGCGTACCAAGAGACCCAGTACTTC
cdr3_aa: CASSQTGGAYQETQYF

j_call: TRBJ2-1
clone_size: .
d_call: .
v_call: TRBV12-2
cdr3_nt: TGTGCAACGCATATCCACAGCGGATGGCATAAGGATTTGGGTCCATCCTACAATGAGCAGTTCTTC
cdr3_aa: CATHIHSGWHKDLGPSYNEQFF

j_call: TRBJ2-3
clone_size: .
d_call: .
v_call: TRBV5-1
cdr3_nt: TGCGCCAGCAGCGTGCACAGCAGCACAGATACGCAGTATTTT
cdr3_aa: CASSVHSSTDTQYF

j_call: TRBJ2-2
clone_size: .
d_call: .
v_call: TRBV5-1
cdr3_nt: TGCGCCAGCAGCTTGGACGGGGGCACCGGGGAGCTGTTTTTT
cdr3_aa: CASSLDGGTGELFF

j_call: TRBJ2-6
clone_size: .
d_call: TRBD1
v_call: TRBV28
cdr3_nt: TGTGCCAGCAGTCCCTCCGGGACAGGGGGTTGGGCTGGGGCCAACGTCCTGACTTTC
cdr3_aa: CASSPSGTGGWAGANVLTF

j_call: TRBJ1-2
clone_size: .
d_call: .
v_call: TRBV19
cdr3_nt: TGTGCCAGTAGTCCGCAATCAGCTAACTATGGCTACACCTTC
cdr3_aa: CASSPQSANYGYTF

j_call: TRBJ2-7
clone_size: once
d_call: .
v_call: TRBV19
cdr3_nt: TGTGCCAGTAGTATCTCCCCGGTATACGAGCAGTACTTC
cdr3_aa: CASSISPVYEQYF

j_call: TRBJ2-5
clone_size: once
d_call: .
v_call: TRBV10-3
cdr3_nt: TGTGCCATCAGTGATGGAGCAGGGCAAGAGACCCAGTACTTC
cdr3_aa: CAISDGAGQETQYF

j_call: TRBJ2-7
clone_size: .
d_call: .
v_call: TRBV18
cdr3_nt: TGTGCCAGCTCACCCAACGGTTACGAGCAGTACTTC
cdr3_aa: CASSPNGYEQYF

j_call: TRBJ1-1
clone_size: .
d_call: TRBD1
v_call: TRBV12-5
cdr3_nt: TGTGCTAGTGGTTTAGGGGACAGGGAGGGCACTGAAGCTTTCTTT
cdr3_aa: CASGLGDREGTEAFF

j_call: TRBJ1-2
clone_size: .
d_call: .
v_call: TRBV10-3
cdr3_nt: TGTGCCATCAGTGAGGAGTATGGCTACACCTTC
cdr3_aa: CAISEEYGYTF

j_call: TRBJ1-2
clone_size: few
d_call: TRBD1
v_call: TRBV6-5
cdr3_nt: TGTGCCAGCAGTTATTCCTTGACAGGGCTACGGGGCTACACCTTC
cdr3_aa: CASSYSLTGLRGYTF

j_call: TRBJ2-1
clone_size: .
d_call: .
v_call: TRBV5-1
cdr3_nt: TGCGCCAGCAGCTTAACCGTACAGGGGGGGAATGAGCAGTTCTTC
cdr3_aa: CASSLTVQGGNEQFF

j_call: TRBJ1-4
clone_size: once
d_call: .
v_call: TRBV6-5
cdr3_nt: TGTGCCAGCAGTACCAGCGCAACTAATGAAAAACTGTTTTTT
cdr3_aa: CASSTSATNEKLFF

j_call: TRBJ2-1
clone_size: few
d_call: .
v_call: TRBV30
cdr3_nt: TGTGCCTTCTCCGGGATGTACAATGAGCAGTTCTTC
cdr3_aa: CAFSGMYNEQFF

j_call: TRBJ2-3
clone_size: .
d_call: TRBD1
v_call: TRBV7-9
cdr3_nt: TGTGCCAGCAGCTCAACAGGGGGCCCAGATACGCAGTATTTT
cdr3_aa: CASSSTGGPDTQYF

j_call: TRBJ1-1
clone_size: .
d_call: .
v_call: TRBV6-8
cdr3_nt: TGTGCCAGCAGTTACAGGTTCGGCAGGGCACCTACTGAAGCTTTCTTT
cdr3_aa: CASSYRFGRAPTEAFF

j_call: TRBJ2-1
clone_size: once
d_call: TRBD2
v_call: TRBV11-1
cdr3_nt: TGTGCCAGCAGCTTTGGACTAGCGGGGGCCTCCTACAATGAGCAGTTCTTC
cdr3_aa: CASSFGLAGASYNEQFF

j_call: TRBJ1-1
clone_size: many
d_call: .
v_call: TRBV6-1
cdr3_nt: TGTGCCAATAGACAGGCTGGGAACACTGAAGCTTTCTTT
cdr3_aa: CANRQAGNTEAFF

j_call: TRBJ2-5
clone_size: .
d_call: .
v_call: TRBV10-2
cdr3_nt: TGCGCCAGCACCGGGGGAAGGAGGGAGACCCAGTACTTC
cdr3_aa: CASTGGRRETQYF

j_call: TRBJ1-1
clone_size: .
d_call: TRBD1
v_call: TRBV6-5
cdr3_nt: TGTGCCAGCAGTAGGGGGACAGGGGACACTGAAGCTTTCTTT
cdr3_aa: CASSRGTGDTEAFF

j_call: TRBJ1-5
clone_size: once
d_call: TRBD1
v_call: TRBV11-2
cdr3_nt: TGTGCCAGCAGCCCAGGGGGACAGTCCAATCAGCCCCAGCATTTT
cdr3_aa: CASSPGGQSNQPQHF

j_call: TRBJ2-7
clone_size: .
d_call: TRBD2
v_call: TRBV11-2
cdr3_nt: TGTGCCAGCAGCCCCACCTCGCTAGCGGGAGGAAGCTCCTACGAGCAGTACTTC
cdr3_aa: CASSPTSLAGGSSYEQYF

j_call: TRBJ2-3
clone_size: .
d_call: TRBD1
v_call: TRBV5-4
cdr3_nt: TGTGCCAGCAGCGCGAGGACAGGGATGAGCACAGATACGCAGTATTTT
cdr3_aa: CASSARTGMSTDTQYF

j_call: TRBJ1-3
clone_size: few
d_call: TRBD1
v_call: TRBV6-5
cdr3_nt: TGTGCCAGCAGTTACTCGGACAGGGCTCTGGACACCATATATTTT
cdr3_aa: CASSYSDRALDTIYF

j_call: TRBJ2-3
clone_size: .
d_call: TRBD1
v_call: TRBV27
cdr3_nt: TGTGCCAGCAGTCCTCGGGACAGGGGGACAGATACGCAGTATTTT
cdr3_aa: CASSPRDRGTDTQYF

j_call: TRBJ2-7
clone_size: .
d_call: .
v_call: TRBV4-1
cdr3_nt: TGCGCCAGCAGGGCGGGACAGTATGCCGAGCAGTACTTC
cdr3_aa: CASRAGQYAEQYF